Listed below are T cell receptor beta chains from one sample, sequenced in a study of T cells in Graves' hyperthyroidism and ophthalmopathy. MiXCR, applied by TCRdb to the multiplex PCR reads, yields one record per CDR3 protein. The sample records about 640,000 distinct CDR3 sequences, less than 25% being singletons. Sequencing was carried out using blood. The origin of the receptors is a man younger than 45 with Graves' ophthalmopathy. Each CDR3 is given with its conserved first and last residue. The order of the fields is D gene, clone size, J gene, V gene, CDR3 DNA, CDR3 protein. The D gene is left open where the match is weak. Clone size appears in some rows only: once, few, many, or a class for an expanded clone.

D gene: .; clone size: .; J gene: TRBJ2-5; V gene: TRBV3-1; CDR3 DNA: TGTGCCAGCAGCCAAGTTGTTACAGGGAGGAGAGAGACCCAGTACTTC; CDR3 protein: CASSQVVTGRRETQYF
D gene: TRBD2; clone size: few; J gene: TRBJ2-5; V gene: TRBV5-1; CDR3 DNA: TGCGCCAGCAGCCCTGGACTAGCGGGACCTTATATTGTCCAAGAGACCCAGTACTTC; CDR3 protein: CASSPGLAGPYIVQETQYF
D gene: .; clone size: many; J gene: TRBJ1-1; V gene: TRBV28; CDR3 DNA: TGTGCCAGCAGTTTAATCGGGGATGAAGCTTTCTTT; CDR3 protein: CASSLIGDEAFF
D gene: TRBD1; clone size: many; J gene: TRBJ2-5; V gene: TRBV6-2/TRBV6-3; CDR3 DNA: TGTGCCAGCAGTTACCCCGGGACAGTACAAGAGACCCAGTACTTC; CDR3 protein: CASSYPGTVQETQYF
D gene: TRBD2; clone size: few; J gene: TRBJ2-7; V gene: TRBV12-3/TRBV12-4; CDR3 DNA: TGTGCCAGCAGTTCCCGGAGTCGCGGGAGTGACTACGAGCAGTACTTC; CDR3 protein: CASSSRSRGSDYEQYF
D gene: TRBD1; clone size: .; J gene: TRBJ2-2; V gene: TRBV19; CDR3 DNA: TGTGCCAGTATGAGACAGGGGAAAACCGGGGAGCTGTTTTTT; CDR3 protein: CASMRQGKTGELFF
D gene: .; clone size: many; J gene: TRBJ1-1; V gene: TRBV28; CDR3 DNA: TGTGCCAGCAGTTCACTCACAGGTGTAAGGGTCACTGAAGCTTTCTTT; CDR3 protein: CASSSLTGVRVTEAFF
D gene: .; clone size: many; J gene: TRBJ1-5; V gene: TRBV24-1; CDR3 DNA: TGTGCCACCAGTTTGACAAGCAATCAGCCCCAGCATTTT; CDR3 protein: CATSLTSNQPQHF
D gene: .; clone size: .; J gene: TRBJ2-3; V gene: TRBV2; CDR3 DNA: TGTGCCAGCAGTCAAGGGGCGGGGAGCACAGATACGCAGTATTTT; CDR3 protein: CASSQGAGSTDTQYF
D gene: .; clone size: few; J gene: TRBJ1-2; V gene: TRBV7-9; CDR3 DNA: TGTGCCAGCAGCTTAATAGGGGATTGGGGCTACACCTTC; CDR3 protein: CASSLIGDWGYTF
D gene: .; clone size: few; J gene: TRBJ2-1; V gene: TRBV7-3; CDR3 DNA: TGTGCCAGCAGCTCCTCCAGCGGGAATGAGCAGTTCTTC; CDR3 protein: CASSSSSGNEQFF
D gene: TRBD2; clone size: many; J gene: TRBJ2-7; V gene: TRBV28; CDR3 DNA: TGTGCCAGCAGCACCGGGACTAGCGGTTCCTACGAGCAGTACTTC; CDR3 protein: CASSTGTSGSYEQYF
D gene: .; clone size: few; J gene: TRBJ1-1; V gene: TRBV5-1; CDR3 DNA: TGCGCCAGCAGCACCGGACGGCAGAACACTGAAGCTTTCTTT; CDR3 protein: CASSTGRQNTEAFF
D gene: TRBD1; clone size: .; J gene: TRBJ2-1; V gene: TRBV11-2; CDR3 DNA: TGTGCCAGCAGCTTACGAGGGACAGGGGTCAATGAGCAGTTCTTC; CDR3 protein: CASSLRGTGVNEQFF
D gene: TRBD1; clone size: few; J gene: TRBJ1-5; V gene: TRBV20-1; CDR3 DNA: TGCAGTGCTAAAACGGGGACAGGGGGCCATCAGCCCCAGCATTTT; CDR3 protein: CSAKTGTGGHQPQHF
D gene: TRBD1; clone size: .; J gene: TRBJ1-6; V gene: TRBV5-5; CDR3 DNA: TGTGCCAGCAGCCCATACGGGACAGGGGTTGCGTCACCCCTCCACTTT; CDR3 protein: CASSPYGTGVASPLHF
D gene: .; clone size: few; J gene: TRBJ2-7; V gene: TRBV5-6; CDR3 DNA: TGTGCCAGCAGCTTGGCCGGCAGGATGAGCTACGAGCAGTACTTC; CDR3 protein: CASSLAGRMSYEQYF
D gene: TRBD2; clone size: many; J gene: TRBJ2-1; V gene: TRBV27; CDR3 DNA: TGTGCCAGCAGTATGGGGACTAGCCGCTCCTACAATGAGCAGTTCTTC; CDR3 protein: CASSMGTSRSYNEQFF
D gene: .; clone size: many; J gene: TRBJ2-5; V gene: TRBV7-9; CDR3 DNA: TGTGCCAGCAGCTTAGTCCAGGTAGCGCAAGAGACCCAGTACTTC; CDR3 protein: CASSLVQVAQETQYF
D gene: .; clone size: .; J gene: TRBJ2-2; V gene: TRBV5-1; CDR3 DNA: TGCGCCAGCAGCTTGGCGGTTCCTGACACCGGGGAGCTGTTTTTT; CDR3 protein: CASSLAVPDTGELFF
D gene: .; clone size: few; J gene: TRBJ2-1; V gene: TRBV19; CDR3 DNA: TGTGCCAGTAGTATTGTGGCAGACTACAATGAGCAGTTCTTC; CDR3 protein: CASSIVADYNEQFF
D gene: .; clone size: .; J gene: TRBJ1-3; V gene: TRBV7-2; CDR3 DNA: TGTGCCAGCAGCGAAGGACTGTACTCTGGAAACACCATATATTTT; CDR3 protein: CASSEGLYSGNTIYF
D gene: .; clone size: many; J gene: TRBJ1-1; V gene: TRBV6-6; CDR3 DNA: TGTGCCAGCAGTTACGACAGGCGGAACACTGAAGCTTTCTTT; CDR3 protein: CASSYDRRNTEAFF
D gene: TRBD1; clone size: .; J gene: TRBJ2-7; V gene: TRBV2; CDR3 DNA: TGTGCCAGATCCGGGACAGGGAGCGGCGAGCAGTACTTC; CDR3 protein: CARSGTGSGEQYF
D gene: .; clone size: .; J gene: TRBJ2-1; V gene: TRBV9; CDR3 DNA: TGTGCCAGCAGCCTCCAGGGCCCTCGAGAGCAGTTCTTC; CDR3 protein: CASSLQGPREQFF
D gene: .; clone size: many; J gene: TRBJ1-1; V gene: TRBV28; CDR3 DNA: TGTGCCAGCAGTTTTCCGGGAAACACTGAAGCTTTCTTT; CDR3 protein: CASSFPGNTEAFF
D gene: TRBD1; clone size: .; J gene: TRBJ2-1; V gene: TRBV11-1; CDR3 DNA: TGTGCCAGCAGCTTATCCCGGGACAGGGACCTGGACGATGAGCAGTTCTTC; CDR3 protein: CASSLSRDRDLDDEQFF
D gene: .; clone size: many; J gene: TRBJ2-1; V gene: TRBV5-1; CDR3 DNA: TGCGCCAGCAGCTTGGTGGTAGGGGGACTTCACAATGAGCAGTTCTTC; CDR3 protein: CASSLVVGGLHNEQFF
D gene: TRBD2; clone size: many; J gene: TRBJ2-5; V gene: TRBV2; CDR3 DNA: TGTGCCAGCAGTGAGCCGGGACTAGCGGGAGGTGTGGAGACCCAGTACTTC; CDR3 protein: CASSEPGLAGGVETQYF
D gene: TRBD2; clone size: .; J gene: TRBJ2-3; V gene: TRBV20-1; CDR3 DNA: TGCAGTGCTAGAGATGTGCGGGAGATTTATACGCAGTATTTT; CDR3 protein: CSARDVREIYTQYF
D gene: .; clone size: .; J gene: TRBJ2-1; V gene: TRBV30; CDR3 DNA: TGTGCCTGGAGCCTCAACGTGAACCGGGACGGTGAGCAGTTCTTC; CDR3 protein: CAWSLNVNRDGEQFF
D gene: .; clone size: once; J gene: TRBJ2-1; V gene: TRBV7-9; CDR3 DNA: TGTGCCAGCAGCTCAGGAGGCCCAGGTGAGCAGTTCTTC; CDR3 protein: CASSSGGPGEQFF
D gene: TRBD1; clone size: few; J gene: TRBJ1-4; V gene: TRBV28; CDR3 DNA: TGTGCCAGCAGACCGGGACAGGGGGCGCGTTATGAAAAACTGTTTTTT; CDR3 protein: CASRPGQGARYEKLFF
D gene: .; clone size: few; J gene: TRBJ2-3; V gene: TRBV7-9; CDR3 DNA: TGTGCCAGCAGATACAGGAGCACAGATACGCAGTATTTT; CDR3 protein: CASRYRSTDTQYF
D gene: TRBD1; clone size: .; J gene: TRBJ1-1; V gene: TRBV20-1; CDR3 DNA: TGCAGTGCTAACAGGGGAAACACTGAAGCTTTCTTT; CDR3 protein: CSANRGNTEAFF
D gene: .; clone size: few; J gene: TRBJ2-6; V gene: TRBV12-3/TRBV12-4; CDR3 DNA: TGTGCCAGCAGTCCCCGCCGGGGAGGTTTAACTGGGGCCAACGTCCTGACTTTC; CDR3 protein: CASSPRRGGLTGANVLTF
D gene: .; clone size: few; J gene: TRBJ2-1; V gene: TRBV20-1; CDR3 DNA: TGCAGTGCTAGAGCGGGGCAGGGCTCCTACAATGAGCAGTTCTTC; CDR3 protein: CSARAGQGSYNEQFF
D gene: .; clone size: .; J gene: TRBJ2-1; V gene: TRBV10-1; CDR3 DNA: TGCGCCAGCAGTGAGGCGGGAACTTACCACCTTGGGAAAAATGAGCAGTTCTTC; CDR3 protein: CASSEAGTYHLGKNEQFF
D gene: .; clone size: .; J gene: TRBJ2-1; V gene: TRBV28; CDR3 DNA: TGTGCCAGCAGGCAGGCCGGGCCCCATGCGGAGCAGTTCTTC; CDR3 protein: CASRQAGPHAEQFF
D gene: .; clone size: few; J gene: TRBJ2-3; V gene: TRBV30; CDR3 DNA: TGTGCCTGGAGCAGGGGGGGAGGCACAGATACGCAGTATTTT; CDR3 protein: CAWSRGGGTDTQYF
D gene: .; clone size: many; J gene: TRBJ2-1; V gene: TRBV27; CDR3 DNA: TGTGCCAGCAGGAGGTACAATGAGCAGTTCTTC; CDR3 protein: CASRRYNEQFF
D gene: TRBD1; clone size: .; J gene: TRBJ2-7; V gene: TRBV6-1; CDR3 DNA: TGTGCCAGCAGTGAAGAAAGGGGGCAAGACGAGCAGTACTTC; CDR3 protein: CASSEERGQDEQYF
D gene: .; clone size: few; J gene: TRBJ1-4; V gene: TRBV6-1; CDR3 DNA: TGTGCCAGCTATTCGGGAGAAAAACTGTTTTTT; CDR3 protein: CASYSGEKLFF
D gene: TRBD1; clone size: few; J gene: TRBJ2-1; V gene: TRBV4-1; CDR3 DNA: TGCGCCAGCAGGCGGGGGACAGGGGGCACCTACAATGAGCAGTTCTTC; CDR3 protein: CASRRGTGGTYNEQFF
D gene: .; clone size: .; J gene: TRBJ2-5; V gene: TRBV6-1; CDR3 DNA: TGTGCCAGCAGCGACCCAAGAGTGTACCAAGAGACCCAGTACTTC; CDR3 protein: CASSDPRVYQETQYF
D gene: .; clone size: once; J gene: TRBJ1-1; V gene: TRBV29-1; CDR3 DNA: TGCAGCGTACGGGGGGAAAAAGGCCTCGAAGCTTTCTTT; CDR3 protein: CSVRGEKGLEAFF
D gene: TRBD1; clone size: .; J gene: TRBJ1-2; V gene: TRBV15; CDR3 DNA: TGTGCCACCAGCAGAGATGCGACAGGGAGCTATGGCTACACCTTC; CDR3 protein: CATSRDATGSYGYTF
D gene: .; clone size: .; J gene: TRBJ1-5; V gene: TRBV28; CDR3 DNA: TGTGCCAGCACTAGGGGGGGGAGTAATCAGCCCCAGCATTTT; CDR3 protein: CASTRGGSNQPQHF
D gene: TRBD2; clone size: .; J gene: TRBJ2-1; V gene: TRBV24-1; CDR3 DNA: TGTGCCACCAGTGCGCCCGGGGGGGGCCTCTACAATGAGCAGTTCTTC; CDR3 protein: CATSAPGGGLYNEQFF
D gene: .; clone size: few; J gene: TRBJ2-5; V gene: TRBV28; CDR3 DNA: TGTGCCAGCAGTTTAGGAGCCCCGTATCAAGAGACCCAGTACTTC; CDR3 protein: CASSLGAPYQETQYF